Below, 21 T cell receptor beta chains from the same sample are listed, as sequenced in a study of T cells after yellow fever vaccination. TCRdb passed the 5' RACE reads through MiXCR, listing each CDR3 protein once. In the table there are about 68,000 distinct CDR3 sequences, more than 6.5% of which are singletons. This specimen consisted of CD8+ T cells sorted from PBMCs, obtained about 41 days after the first yellow fever vaccination. Receptors were obtained from a man aged 18-30 years who received the YFV17D yellow fever vaccine.

This clonotype was found many times. The rearrangement joins TRBV6-2 or TRBV6-3 to TRBJ2-5; D call uncertain. Germline V gene data show CDR1 as MNHEY and CDR2 as SVGEGT. Trimming removed 7 bases at V and 7 bases at J, with 16 bases between. The CDR3 runs to 13 residues. CDR3 bases: TGTGCCAGCACTCAGGCCCCCCTCCGGACCCAGTACTTC. Translating it yields CASTQAPLRTQYF.

This clonotype was seen repeatedly, ten times or more. V is TRBV7-9 and J is TRBJ2-5; D could derive from TRBD1 or TRBD2 (5 bases each). CDR3 length: 14 residues. Per the germline V gene, CDR1 is SEHNR and CDR2 is FQNEAQ (reference sequence). V was cut by 5 bases and J by 5 bases, with 15 bases left in between. CDR3 bases: TGTGCCAGCAGCGGGACGAACCACGGGGAGACCCAGTACTTC. Its protein is CASSGTNHGETQYF. Using reference TRBV7-9 and TRBJ2-5 for the parts outside the CDR3, the full variable domain is DTGVSQNPRHKITKRGQNVTFRCDPISEHNRLYWYRQTLGQGPEFLTYFQNEAQLEKSRLLSDRFSAERPKGSFSTLEIQRTEQGDSAMYLCASSGTNHGETQYFGPGTRLLVL.

By share, this clonotype ranks as medium-sized. This sequence joins TRBV14 and TRBJ1-1, with D perhaps TRBD1 (5 bases). The V and J ends lost 4 bases and 0 bases respectively, with 12 bases between them. This CDR3 region has 15 residues. Germline CDR1 SGHDN, CDR2 FVKESK. This CDR3 reads CASSRGGALNTEAFF. The CDR3 region has the DNA TGTGCCAGCAGCCGGGGAGGGGCTTTGAACACTGAAGCTTTCTTT. The entire variable domain, with the rest obtained from reference TRBV14 and TRBJ1-1, is as follows: EAGVTQFPSHSVIEKGQTVTLRCDPISGHDNLYWYRRVMGKEIKFLLHFVKESKQDESGMPNNRFLAERTGGTYSTLKVQPAELEDSGVYFCASSRGGALNTEAFFGQGTRLTVV.

The genes are TRBV7-6 and TRBJ2-1; TRBD2 matches at 9 bases. Looked up from germline, CDR1 is SGHVS and CDR2 is FNYEAQ. V lost 5 bases, J lost 9 bases, and 8 bases stayed unmatched. CDR3 length equals 14 residues. The DNA for the CDR3 is TGTGCCAGCAGCCGGGCCGTAGCGGGGGCTGAGCAGTTCTTC. Its protein is CASSRAVAGAEQFF.

This clonotype was counted at least ten times. The chain has TRBV3-1 and TRBJ2-5; 9 bases are shared with TRBD2. Unmatched junction bases numbered 7, after V lost 4 bases and J lost 1 base. The V gene's germline CDR1 is LGHDT and CDR2 YNNKEL (reference sequence). CDR3 size: 16 residues. Here the CDR3 DNA reads TGTGCCAGCAGCCCCAGCCTAGCGGGGCTCCAAGAGACCCAGTACTTC. Its protein product is CASSPSLAGLQETQYF.

This rearrangement joins TRBV29-1 to TRBJ2-2, with D possibly matching TRBD2 (7 bases). CDR3 length equals 13 residues. The V gene lost 8 bases and the J gene lost 4 bases, with 14 bases spanning the gap. The germline V gene encodes CDR1 SQVTM and CDR2 ANQGSEA. The CDR3 DNA follows: TGCAGCTGCGGGGGACATGGCACCGGGGAGCTGTTTTTT. Its translation is CSCGGHGTGELFF.

Worth noting for this clonotype: Being one base from a much bigger clone, this may be a read error. This rearrangement joins TRBV20-1 to TRBJ2-4; perhaps D is TRBD1 or TRBD2 (6 bases each). The germline CDR1 and CDR2 sequences are DFQATT and SNEGSKA (reference sequence). The CDR3 runs to 16 residues. CDR3 coding DNA: TGCAGTACTAGCACCGGGACAAACCCTCCCAAAAACATTCAGTACTTC. It codes for CSTSTGTNPPKNIQYF.

This clonotype was detected many times. The junction does not match germline at one end; this may be a read error. The chain links TRBV7-9 to TRBJ2-1; no clear D gene. From germline, CDR1 is SEHNR and CDR2 FQNEAQ (reference sequence). The CDR3 is made up of 14 amino acids. The CDR3 DNA follows: TGTGCCAGCAGCATAGCCGGCCTAGACAATGAGCAGTTCTTC. Its translation is CASSIAGLDNEQFF.

In this sample, this clonotype turned up a few times. The chain has TRBV6-2 or TRBV6-3 and TRBJ1-6, with 8 nucleotides matching TRBD1. The CDR3 is 15 amino acids. Germline V gene data show CDR1 as MNHEY and CDR2 as SVGEGT. V gave up 3 bases and J gave up 10 bases; unmatched junction bases: 8. The CDR3 DNA reads as TGTGCCAGCAGTTATTTGGCAGGGACAGGCTCACCCCTCCACTTT. Its translation: CASSYLAGTGSPLHF.

This clonotype has a count of ten or more. CDR3 sequence reads: CSARGQGGDEQYF. The DNA of the CDR3 is TGCAGTGCTAGAGGCCAGGGCGGCGACGAGCAGTACTTC. The chain employs TRBV20-1 and TRBJ2-7; D may be TRBD1 (5 bases). Looked up from germline, CDR1 is DFQATT and CDR2 is SNEGSKA (reference sequence). V gave up 1 base and J gave up 5 bases, with 12 bases separating them. The CDR3 spans 13 residues.

This clonotype was counted many times. The chain uses TRBV5-1 and TRBJ1-1; D uncertain. The CDR3 covers 15 residues. V was trimmed by 4 bases and J by 2 bases, leaving 15 bases between them. Germline V gene sequence: CDR1 SGHRS, CDR2 YFSETQ. In DNA form, the CDR3 reads TGCGCCAGCAGCCCACGGGAGGAGGGAAACACTGAAGCTTTCTTT. Translation gives CASSPREEGNTEAFF.

The V call is TRBV3-1, the J call TRBJ2-5; 7 bases are a match to TRBD2. V lost 0 bases to trimming and J lost 5 bases; unmatched junction nucleotides: 6. CDR3 length: 15 amino acids. Germline V gene sequence: CDR1 LGHDT, CDR2 YNNKEL (reference sequence). The CDR3 DNA sequence: TGTGCCAGCAGCCAAGATTCGGGGGGAGGCGAGACCCAGTACTTC. Translated, it gives CASSQDSGGGETQYF.

This clonotype was recorded many times. The gene calls are TRBV13 and TRBJ2-2, with a tentative D call TRBD1 (5 bases). The CDR3 consists of 14 residues. With 0 bases removed from V and 7 bases from J, the gap between germline ends came to 9 bases. Germline loops: CDR1 PRHDT, CDR2 FYEKMQ (reference sequence). For the CDR3, the DNA is TGTGCCAGCAGCTTAGGCCTCAGGGTCGGGGAGCTGTTTTTT. It yields the protein CASSLGLRVGELFF.

This clonotype was observed at least ten times. A read error may explain this, as a much larger clone is one base away. The chain combines TRBV6-6 with TRBJ2-3; D not certain. Germline V gene lookup returns CDR1 MNHNY and CDR2 SVGAGI (reference sequence). Trimming pared 4 bases from V and 5 bases from J, leaving 4 bases between. CDR3 length: 11 residues. CDR3 nucleotide sequence: TGTGCCAGCAGTTTAATAGATACGCAGTATTTT. Translated: CASSLIDTQYF.

This chain joins TRBV4-2 and TRBJ1-6; D gene unclear. The CDR3 sequence is 12 residues long. V shed 4 bases and J shed 6 bases, with 4 bases lying between them. CDR1 and CDR2 from the germline V gene are LGHNA and YNFKEQ. CDR3 nucleotides: TGTGCCAGCAGCCTAATTAATTCACCCCTCCACTTT. Amino acid sequence: CASSLINSPLHF.

There are many counts of this clonotype. The chain recombines TRBV5-5 with TRBJ2-1; unclear D gene. V was shortened by 4 bases and J by 9 bases, with 20 bases between the two germline ends. This CDR3 is 15 amino acids long. Looked up from germline, CDR1 is SGHKS and CDR2 is YYEKEE (reference sequence). CDR3 amino acids: CASSQYGEMNGEQFF. The CDR3 nucleotides read TGTGCCAGCAGCCAATATGGAGAGATGAACGGTGAGCAGTTCTTC.

This clonotype was recorded many times. This chain joins TRBV4-1 and TRBJ1-1; D gene ambiguous. Germline V CDR1 and CDR2: MGHRA, YSYEKL. Trimming took 2 bases from V and 1 from J, leaving 11 bases between them. There are 15 residues in the CDR3. In DNA form, the CDR3 reads TGCGCCAGCAGCCAACTGCGTCGGGGGAACACTGAAGCTTTCTTT. Protein product: CASSQLRRGNTEAFF.

V gene TRBV20-1 combines with J gene TRBJ2-2; perhaps TRBD2 as D (5 bases). From germline, CDR1 is DFQATT and CDR2 SNEGSKA (reference sequence). The CDR3 consists of 16 residues. Trimming left V 5 bases short and J 2 bases short, with 18 bases between. DNA of the CDR3: TGCAGTGCTTCTCGTCCCGCAGCGGTCAACACCGGGGAGCTGTTTTTT. Its protein product is CSASRPAAVNTGELFF.

V usage is TRBV12-3 or TRBV12-4 and J usage is TRBJ2-1; a possible D gene is TRBD1 (6 bases). Trimming stripped 5 bases from V and 2 bases from J, with 10 bases between. This CDR3 has 14 residues. The CDR3 protein is CASSTQGPYNEQFF. CDR3 DNA: TGTGCCAGCAGTACACAGGGTCCCTACAATGAGCAGTTCTTC.

This clonotype has only one observation. A much larger clone is a single base away; this may be a read error. The CDR3 protein is CASSIQGGEQYV. The DNA of the CDR3 is TGTGCCAGCAGTATCCAGGGTGGCGAGCAGTACGTC. The J gene is TRBJ2-7, the V gene TRBV7-9; tentative D call: TRBD1 (5 bases). Trimming removed 6 bases from V and 6 bases from J, with 12 bases in between. The germline V gene has CDR1 SEHNR and CDR2 FQNEAQ (reference sequence). The CDR3 runs to 12 residues.

The gene calls are TRBV24-1 and TRBJ2-2, with D possibly TRBD1 on 5 matching bases. Germline V lookup: CDR1 KGHDR, CDR2 SFDVKD. The V end lost 12 bases, the J end lost 1 base, and 17 bases lay between the germline ends. The CDR3 is 15 amino acids. DNA for the CDR3: TGTGCCTCGCAGCCTAGGGGCCTGAACACCGGGGAGCTGTTTTTT. The encoded protein is CASQPRGLNTGELFF.